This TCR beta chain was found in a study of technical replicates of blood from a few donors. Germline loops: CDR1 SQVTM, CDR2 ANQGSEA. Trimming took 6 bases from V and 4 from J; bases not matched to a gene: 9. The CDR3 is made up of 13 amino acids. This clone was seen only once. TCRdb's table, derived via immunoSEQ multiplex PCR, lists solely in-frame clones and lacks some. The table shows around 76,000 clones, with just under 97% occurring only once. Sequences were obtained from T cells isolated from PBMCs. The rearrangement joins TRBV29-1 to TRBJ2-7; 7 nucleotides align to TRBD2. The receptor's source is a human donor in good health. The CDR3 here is CSVKAGISYEQYF. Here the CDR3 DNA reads TGCAGCGTCAAAGCGGGGATCAGTTACGAGCAGTACTTC.